This is a list of T cell receptor beta chains from one sample in a study of blood T cell repertoires in COVID-19. This table comes from immunoSEQ multiplex PCR, and its TCRdb copy is limited to in-frame clones, with some not included. The sample holds 220,000 or so clones; about 90% are singletons and the top ten take roughly 16%. The sample was PBMCs or T cells enriched from blood (not recorded which). The receptors come from a man aged 25 to 40 who had been exposed to COVID-19. Each CDR3 is given with its conserved first and last residue. Each record gives: V gene, J gene, clone size, D gene, CDR3 protein, CDR3 DNA. D genes are given only for firm matches. Some rows have no size entry. The others give once, few or many, or a class for an expanded clone.

v_call: TRBV4-2; j_call: TRBJ1-3; clone_size: .; d_call: .; cdr3_aa: CASSQEERQGNTIYF; cdr3_nt: TGTGCCAGCAGCCAAGAAGAACGCCAGGGGAACACCATATATTTT
v_call: TRBV12-5; j_call: TRBJ2-7; clone_size: once; d_call: .; cdr3_aa: CASGPGRSSYEQYF; cdr3_nt: TGTGCTAGTGGACCAGGGCGCAGCTCCTACGAGCAGTACTTC
v_call: TRBV19; j_call: TRBJ1-4; clone_size: once; d_call: TRBD1; cdr3_aa: CASSSGTGYEKLFF; cdr3_nt: TGTGCCAGTAGTTCCGGGACAGGGTATGAAAAACTGTTTTTT
v_call: TRBV11-3; j_call: TRBJ1-2; clone_size: .; d_call: TRBD1; cdr3_aa: CASSSGQGGGYTF; cdr3_nt: TGTGCCAGCAGCTCTGGACAGGGAGGAGGCTACACCTTC
v_call: TRBV6-5; j_call: TRBJ1-3; clone_size: .; d_call: .; cdr3_aa: CASRGSSGNTIYF; cdr3_nt: TGTGCCAGCCGCGGGAGCTCTGGAAACACCATATATTTT
v_call: TRBV2; j_call: TRBJ2-2; clone_size: once; d_call: TRBD1; cdr3_aa: CASRGRGSGELFF; cdr3_nt: TGTGCCAGCAGGGGCAGGGGGTCCGGGGAGCTGTTTTTT
v_call: TRBV5-8; j_call: TRBJ1-1; clone_size: .; d_call: .; cdr3_aa: CASSRRQAPLLNTEAFF; cdr3_nt: TGTGCCAGCAGCCGTAGACAGGCCCCCCTTCTGAACACTGAAGCTTTCTTT
v_call: TRBV9; j_call: TRBJ2-3; clone_size: .; d_call: TRBD2; cdr3_aa: CASSLAGGHTDTQYF; cdr3_nt: TGTGCCAGCAGCTTAGCGGGGGGCCACACAGATACGCAGTATTTT
v_call: TRBV12-3/TRBV12-4; j_call: TRBJ1-2; clone_size: .; d_call: .; cdr3_aa: CASSFRGNGYTF; cdr3_nt: TGTGCCAGCAGTTTTAGGGGGAACGGCTACACCTTC
v_call: TRBV19; j_call: TRBJ2-3; clone_size: .; d_call: .; cdr3_aa: CASSTRTTTSTDTQYF; cdr3_nt: TGTGCCAGTAGTACCCGGACTACAACTAGCACAGATACGCAGTATTTT
v_call: TRBV6-2/TRBV6-3; j_call: TRBJ2-7; clone_size: .; d_call: .; cdr3_aa: CASSSLTDTYSYEQYF; cdr3_nt: TGTGCCAGCAGTTCCCTGACAGATACCTACTCCTACGAGCAGTACTTC
v_call: TRBV19; j_call: TRBJ2-3; clone_size: .; d_call: TRBD2; cdr3_aa: CASTPGGTDTQYF; cdr3_nt: TGTGCCAGCACACCGGGGGGGACAGATACGCAGTATTTT
v_call: TRBV18; j_call: TRBJ1-2; clone_size: .; d_call: .; cdr3_aa: CASSPLPDGGFSNYGYTF; cdr3_nt: TGTGCCAGCTCACCACTTCCCGACGGAGGCTTCTCTAACTATGGCTACACCTTC
v_call: TRBV5-1; j_call: TRBJ1-5; clone_size: once; d_call: .; cdr3_aa: CASSPGGPPNQPQHF; cdr3_nt: TGCGCCAGCAGCCCCGGGGGGCCTCCCAATCAGCCCCAGCATTTT
v_call: TRBV4-1; j_call: TRBJ1-5; clone_size: .; d_call: .; cdr3_aa: CASSPLGVDNQPQHF; cdr3_nt: TGCGCCAGCAGCCCCCTAGGGGTTGACAATCAGCCCCAGCATTTT
v_call: TRBV5-1; j_call: TRBJ2-3; clone_size: once; d_call: TRBD1; cdr3_aa: CASSFTGTGGIDTQYF; cdr3_nt: TGCGCCAGCAGCTTCACCGGGACAGGGGGCATCGATACGCAGTATTTT
v_call: TRBV5-1; j_call: TRBJ2-2; clone_size: .; d_call: TRBD1; cdr3_aa: CASSILTGRDTGELFF; cdr3_nt: TGCGCCAGCAGCATCCTGACAGGGCGAGACACCGGGGAGCTGTTTTTT
v_call: TRBV7-9; j_call: TRBJ1-1; clone_size: .; d_call: .; cdr3_aa: CASSSRRGGNTEAFF; cdr3_nt: TGTGCCAGCAGCTCCAGACGGGGGGGAAACACTGAAGCTTTCTTT
v_call: TRBV6-2/TRBV6-3; j_call: TRBJ1-4; clone_size: .; d_call: .; cdr3_aa: CASSYRVGGTARKLFF; cdr3_nt: TGTGCCAGCAGTTACCGAGTTGGGGGGACCGCGCGAAAACTGTTTTTT
v_call: TRBV27; j_call: TRBJ2-2; clone_size: .; d_call: TRBD2; cdr3_aa: CASSPSITSGVAGELFF; cdr3_nt: TGTGCCAGCAGTCCATCGATTACTAGCGGGGTAGCCGGGGAGCTGTTTTTT
v_call: TRBV19; j_call: TRBJ2-3; clone_size: .; d_call: .; cdr3_aa: CASSIALVGAQYF; cdr3_nt: TGTGCCAGTAGTATAGCGTTGGTAGGGGCGCAGTATTTT
v_call: TRBV19; j_call: TRBJ2-1; clone_size: .; d_call: TRBD2; cdr3_aa: CASSQKGLAGGNEQFF; cdr3_nt: TGTGCCAGTAGCCAAAAGGGACTAGCGGGGGGCAATGAGCAGTTCTTC
v_call: TRBV13; j_call: TRBJ2-2; clone_size: .; d_call: TRBD1; cdr3_aa: CASSPRQGIDTGELFF; cdr3_nt: TGTGCCAGCAGCCCTCGACAGGGAATAGACACCGGGGAGCTGTTTTTT
v_call: TRBV7-2; j_call: TRBJ2-2; clone_size: few; d_call: TRBD1; cdr3_aa: CASRAGTGNTGELFF; cdr3_nt: TGTGCCAGCAGAGCCGGGACAGGGAACACCGGGGAGCTGTTTTTT
v_call: TRBV11-3; j_call: TRBJ2-7; clone_size: .; d_call: .; cdr3_aa: CASSSNLEGEVSYEQYF; cdr3_nt: TGTGCCAGCAGCTCCAACCTGGAGGGAGAAGTCTCCTACGAGCAGTACTTC
v_call: TRBV10-2; j_call: TRBJ2-1; clone_size: .; d_call: .; cdr3_aa: CASSETGFTVSYNEQFF; cdr3_nt: TGCGCCAGCAGTGAGACAGGGTTTACGGTCTCCTACAATGAGCAGTTCTTC
v_call: TRBV5-1; j_call: TRBJ2-3; clone_size: .; d_call: .; cdr3_aa: CASSWGPGGPDTQYF; cdr3_nt: TGCGCCAGCAGCTGGGGACCAGGGGGGCCAGATACGCAGTATTTT
v_call: TRBV5-1; j_call: TRBJ2-2; clone_size: .; d_call: TRBD2; cdr3_aa: CASSHLTSGGNTGELFF; cdr3_nt: TGCGCCAGCAGCCACTTGACTAGCGGGGGGAACACCGGGGAGCTGTTTTTT
v_call: TRBV21-1; j_call: TRBJ1-1; clone_size: .; d_call: .; cdr3_aa: CASSKNVEGVNTEAFF; cdr3_nt: TGTGCCAGCAGCAAAAATGTTGAGGGGGTGAACACTGAAGCTTTCTTT
v_call: TRBV7-2; j_call: TRBJ1-2; clone_size: .; d_call: .; cdr3_aa: CASSFGRGNYGYTF; cdr3_nt: TGTGCCAGCAGCTTCGGCAGGGGCAACTATGGCTACACCTTC
v_call: TRBV6-5; j_call: TRBJ1-2; clone_size: .; d_call: TRBD1; cdr3_aa: CARWTGGGYGYTF; cdr3_nt: TGTGCCAGGTGGACAGGGGGCGGCTATGGCTACACCTTC
v_call: TRBV5-1; j_call: TRBJ2-5; clone_size: once; d_call: .; cdr3_aa: CASSRDLGGPETQYF; cdr3_nt: TGCGCCAGCAGCCGAGACTTGGGAGGTCCGGAGACCCAGTACTTC